Listed below are T cell receptor beta chains from one sample, sequenced in a study of siplizumab effects on memory and regulatory T cells. Produced via immunoSEQ multiplex PCR; TCRdb's table is partial and in-frame only. The repertoire consists of about 110,000 clones, with 92% occurring once and the leading ten covering 1% to 1.5%. Specimen: CD4+ T cells sorted from blood. The receptors originated from a human donor in good health. CDR3s include the opening cysteine and the closing phenylalanine or tryptophan. The D gene is left open where the match is weak. Expanded clones are given a class, and other clones once, few, many or no size at all.

J gene: TRBJ2-7
V gene: TRBV4-1
clone size: .
D gene: .
CDR3 DNA: TGCGCCAGCAGCCAAGTTGAGGGGACCCACGAGCAGTACTTC
CDR3 protein: CASSQVEGTHEQYF

J gene: TRBJ2-2
V gene: TRBV10-2
clone size: .
D gene: .
CDR3 DNA: TGCGCCAGCAGGACCGCGGGGAACACCGGGGAGCTGTTTTTT
CDR3 protein: CASRTAGNTGELFF

J gene: TRBJ2-3
V gene: TRBV5-4
clone size: .
D gene: TRBD2
CDR3 DNA: TGTGCCAGCAGCCCGGGGACTAGCGGGGGGTATAAAGATACGCAGTATTTT
CDR3 protein: CASSPGTSGGYKDTQYF

J gene: TRBJ2-1
V gene: TRBV11-2
clone size: .
D gene: .
CDR3 DNA: TGTGCCAGCAGCCGAGTGGGCAATGAGCAGTTCTTC
CDR3 protein: CASSRVGNEQFF

J gene: TRBJ2-7
V gene: TRBV7-2
clone size: .
D gene: TRBD1
CDR3 DNA: TGTGCCAGCAGCTTAACGTTTACAGGGGTTGCCGACGAGCAGTACTTC
CDR3 protein: CASSLTFTGVADEQYF

J gene: TRBJ1-4
V gene: TRBV18
clone size: .
D gene: .
CDR3 DNA: TGTGCCAGCTCAGCATCCTTTAATGAAAAACTGTTTTTT
CDR3 protein: CASSASFNEKLFF

J gene: TRBJ2-2
V gene: TRBV5-6
clone size: .
D gene: .
CDR3 DNA: TGTGCCAGCAGCGAGGCGATCTTAATGACTGGGGAGCTGTTTTTT
CDR3 protein: CASSEAILMTGELFF

J gene: TRBJ2-2
V gene: TRBV5-1
clone size: .
D gene: .
CDR3 DNA: TGCGCCAGCAGCTTGGCCGGGATGGCCGGGGAGCTGTTTTTT
CDR3 protein: CASSLAGMAGELFF

J gene: TRBJ2-5
V gene: TRBV5-1
clone size: few
D gene: TRBD2
CDR3 DNA: TGCGCCAGCAGCATAGGACTAGCGGGGGGGAAAGAGACCCAGTACTTC
CDR3 protein: CASSIGLAGGKETQYF

J gene: TRBJ1-1
V gene: TRBV18
clone size: .
D gene: .
CDR3 DNA: TGTGCCAGCTCACCACCTGGACAGCTTGAAGCTTTCTTT
CDR3 protein: CASSPPGQLEAFF

J gene: TRBJ1-5
V gene: TRBV6-5
clone size: .
D gene: TRBD1
CDR3 DNA: TGTGCCAGCAGTCAACTCAGGGGGAGCAATCAGCCCCAGCATTTT
CDR3 protein: CASSQLRGSNQPQHF

J gene: TRBJ2-5
V gene: TRBV9
clone size: .
D gene: .
CDR3 DNA: TGTGCCAGCAGCGTAGGGGGGAAAGAGACCCAGTACTTC
CDR3 protein: CASSVGGKETQYF

J gene: TRBJ1-3
V gene: TRBV19
clone size: .
D gene: .
CDR3 DNA: TGTGCCAGTACGGGACTCTCCTCTGGAAACACCATATATTTT
CDR3 protein: CASTGLSSGNTIYF

J gene: TRBJ2-1
V gene: TRBV2
clone size: once
D gene: .
CDR3 DNA: TGTGCCAGCAGTTCACTAGCTTCCTCCTACAATGAGCAGTTCTTC
CDR3 protein: CASSSLASSYNEQFF

J gene: TRBJ2-3
V gene: TRBV5-4
clone size: .
D gene: .
CDR3 DNA: TGTGCCAGCAGGCAAGGGACTTCTAGCACAGATACGCAGTATTTT
CDR3 protein: CASRQGTSSTDTQYF

J gene: TRBJ1-2
V gene: TRBV27
clone size: .
D gene: .
CDR3 DNA: TGTGCCAGCAGTTTATCCCAATACAGGGTGAGCTACACCTTC
CDR3 protein: CASSLSQYRVSYTF

J gene: TRBJ2-7
V gene: TRBV4-1
clone size: .
D gene: .
CDR3 DNA: TGCGCCAGCAGCCAAGGCGGGGTCTCCTACGAGCAGTACTTC
CDR3 protein: CASSQGGVSYEQYF

J gene: TRBJ1-2
V gene: TRBV6-5
clone size: .
D gene: TRBD1
CDR3 DNA: TGTGCCAGCAGTTCACCCGGGACAGCAAACTATGGCTACACCTTC
CDR3 protein: CASSSPGTANYGYTF

J gene: TRBJ2-5
V gene: TRBV7-2
clone size: .
D gene: .
CDR3 DNA: TGTGCCAGCAGCGAGAGCGCGACCCAGTACTTC
CDR3 protein: CASSESATQYF

J gene: TRBJ2-5
V gene: TRBV4-1
clone size: .
D gene: TRBD2
CDR3 DNA: TGCGCCAGTTCCCTCCAAGAACTAGCGGGGGCTGGAGAGACCCAGTACTTC
CDR3 protein: CASSLQELAGAGETQYF

J gene: TRBJ2-5
V gene: TRBV6-1
clone size: .
D gene: TRBD2
CDR3 DNA: TGTGCCAGCAGTGACAGGAGCGGGGGGAATTACGAGACCCAGTACTTC
CDR3 protein: CASSDRSGGNYETQYF

J gene: TRBJ2-7
V gene: TRBV19
clone size: .
D gene: TRBD2
CDR3 DNA: TGTGCCAGTAGTCCCCGGACTAGCGGCAACTACGAGCAGTACTTC
CDR3 protein: CASSPRTSGNYEQYF

J gene: TRBJ2-3
V gene: TRBV11-3
clone size: .
D gene: TRBD2
CDR3 DNA: TGTGCCAGCGGCCGGGGCGGGAGTGATAGCACAGATACGCAGTATTTT
CDR3 protein: CASGRGGSDSTDTQYF

J gene: TRBJ2-2
V gene: TRBV6-6
clone size: .
D gene: TRBD1
CDR3 DNA: TGTGCCAGCACAAGAGGACAGGGAAGAACCGGGGAGCTGTTTTTT
CDR3 protein: CASTRGQGRTGELFF

J gene: TRBJ1-3
V gene: TRBV6-5
clone size: .
D gene: .
CDR3 DNA: TGTGCCAGCAAGAGGGACGCCGGAGCAGGAAACACCATATATTTT
CDR3 protein: CASKRDAGAGNTIYF

J gene: TRBJ1-1
V gene: TRBV2
clone size: .
D gene: .
CDR3 DNA: TGTGCCAGAAGAAGGGGGTCCCCTGAAGCTTTCTTT
CDR3 protein: CARRRGSPEAFF

J gene: TRBJ2-5
V gene: TRBV7-2
clone size: .
D gene: .
CDR3 DNA: TGTGCCAGCAGCCCAGCAGGAAGGGAGACCCAGTACTTC
CDR3 protein: CASSPAGRETQYF

J gene: TRBJ1-5
V gene: TRBV19
clone size: .
D gene: .
CDR3 DNA: TGTGCCAGTAGTATCGGGGATTATAGCAATCAGCCCCAGCATTTT
CDR3 protein: CASSIGDYSNQPQHF

J gene: TRBJ2-7
V gene: TRBV2
clone size: .
D gene: TRBD2
CDR3 DNA: TGTGCCAGCAGTGATAGGCGGGGGAACCACGAGCAGTACTTC
CDR3 protein: CASSDRRGNHEQYF

J gene: TRBJ2-7
V gene: TRBV12-5
clone size: .
D gene: TRBD2
CDR3 DNA: TGTGCTAGTGGTATGGGCCTAGCGGCCTACGAGCAGTACTTC
CDR3 protein: CASGMGLAAYEQYF

J gene: TRBJ1-2
V gene: TRBV6-5
clone size: once
D gene: .
CDR3 DNA: TGTGCCAGCAATCGGGGCCCAATGTATGGCTACACCTTC
CDR3 protein: CASNRGPMYGYTF

J gene: TRBJ2-5
V gene: TRBV19
clone size: .
D gene: .
CDR3 DNA: TGTGCCAGTAGGGACCTTGGAGGCAGAGAGACCCAGTACTTC
CDR3 protein: CASRDLGGRETQYF

J gene: TRBJ1-1
V gene: TRBV30
clone size: .
D gene: .
CDR3 DNA: TGTGCCTGGACCGGGGGCCTGAGAACTGAAGCTTTCTTT
CDR3 protein: CAWTGGLRTEAFF

J gene: TRBJ2-7
V gene: TRBV5-1
clone size: .
D gene: TRBD1
CDR3 DNA: TGCGCCAGCAGCCAATCGACAGGGGGCGCAGGATACGAGCAGTACTTC
CDR3 protein: CASSQSTGGAGYEQYF

J gene: TRBJ1-1
V gene: TRBV6-1
clone size: .
D gene: .
CDR3 DNA: TGTGCCAGCACCCAGAGCACTGAAGCTTTCTTT
CDR3 protein: CASTQSTEAFF

J gene: TRBJ2-1
V gene: TRBV5-8
clone size: .
D gene: TRBD2
CDR3 DNA: TGTGCCAGCAGGGGGGGCAGCGGGAGGTACAATGAGCAGTTCTTC
CDR3 protein: CASRGGSGRYNEQFF

J gene: TRBJ2-7
V gene: TRBV6-6
clone size: .
D gene: .
CDR3 DNA: TGTGCCAGCAGTTACCTCTACGAGCAGTACTTC
CDR3 protein: CASSYLYEQYF

J gene: TRBJ1-3
V gene: TRBV7-9
clone size: .
D gene: .
CDR3 DNA: TGTGCCAGCAGCTTAATGAACACCATATATTTT
CDR3 protein: CASSLMNTIYF

J gene: TRBJ2-1
V gene: TRBV20-1
clone size: once
D gene: .
CDR3 DNA: TGCAGTCTTTGGGGGAATGAGCAGTTCTTC
CDR3 protein: CSLWGNEQFF

J gene: TRBJ2-2
V gene: TRBV10-1
clone size: .
D gene: TRBD2
CDR3 DNA: TGCGCCAGCAGTGAGGTTTCTAGCGGAAACACCGGGGAGCTGTTTTTT
CDR3 protein: CASSEVSSGNTGELFF

J gene: TRBJ1-1
V gene: TRBV2
clone size: .
D gene: TRBD1
CDR3 DNA: TGTGCCAGGGTTTATCCCGGGACAGGGGACGTTAACACTGAAGCTTTCTTT
CDR3 protein: CARVYPGTGDVNTEAFF

J gene: TRBJ2-5
V gene: TRBV11-2
clone size: .
D gene: TRBD1
CDR3 DNA: TGTGCCAGCAGCTTTAAAAGGGGACAGTTGGGCTCCCAAGAGACCCAGTACTTC
CDR3 protein: CASSFKRGQLGSQETQYF

J gene: TRBJ1-2
V gene: TRBV25-1
clone size: .
D gene: .
CDR3 DNA: TGTGCCAGCAGTGAATGGAACAGGGTCCAAGGCTACACCTTC
CDR3 protein: CASSEWNRVQGYTF

J gene: TRBJ1-5
V gene: TRBV6-1
clone size: .
D gene: TRBD1
CDR3 DNA: TGTGCCAGCAGTGCAGGGGGGCCTAATCAGCCCCAGCATTTT
CDR3 protein: CASSAGGPNQPQHF

J gene: TRBJ2-3
V gene: TRBV20-1
clone size: .
D gene: .
CDR3 DNA: TGCAGTGCTAAGAGAGGGGATACGCAGTATTTT
CDR3 protein: CSAKRGDTQYF

J gene: TRBJ2-1
V gene: TRBV5-1
clone size: .
D gene: .
CDR3 DNA: TGCGCCAGCAGCTTGTACGACTCCTCCTACAATGAGCAGTTCTTC
CDR3 protein: CASSLYDSSYNEQFF

J gene: TRBJ2-7
V gene: TRBV4-1
clone size: .
D gene: .
CDR3 DNA: TGCGCCAGCAGCCAAGAATCCCTCCTAAGGTGGGAGCAGTACTTC
CDR3 protein: CASSQESLLRWEQYF

J gene: TRBJ2-7
V gene: TRBV18
clone size: .
D gene: TRBD2
CDR3 DNA: TGTGCCAGCTCACCGCCTAGCGGATACTACGAGCAGTACTTC
CDR3 protein: CASSPPSGYYEQYF

J gene: TRBJ2-5
V gene: TRBV5-1
clone size: .
D gene: TRBD1
CDR3 DNA: TGCGCCAGCAGCGGGAGGACAGGGGACGTGACGACCCAGTACTTC
CDR3 protein: CASSGRTGDVTTQYF

J gene: TRBJ2-3
V gene: TRBV5-4
clone size: .
D gene: .
CDR3 DNA: TGTGCCAGCAGCTTAAAGGGGGGCACAGATACGCAGTATTTT
CDR3 protein: CASSLKGGTDTQYF

J gene: TRBJ1-1
V gene: TRBV7-9
clone size: .
D gene: .
CDR3 DNA: TGTGCCAGCAGCTTAGCGGACCTCCGATTGAACACTGAAGCTTTCTTT
CDR3 protein: CASSLADLRLNTEAFF

J gene: TRBJ2-1
V gene: TRBV1
clone size: .
D gene: .
CDR3 DNA: TGCACCAGCAGCCAAGATCGTTCCCGGGTAGCTCGATTCAATGAGCAGTTCTTC
CDR3 protein: CTSSQDRSRVARFNEQFF